Listed here are 27 T cell receptor beta chains from one sample, sequenced in a study of beta chain features in type 1 diabetes. Expressed TCRB transcripts were sequenced after all isolated RNA was converted to cDNA. Profiling relied on immunoSEQ multiplex PCR, and the TCRdb table lists in-frame clones only, not all of them. The sample shows roughly 180,000 clones, more than 10% of them seen only once. The sample comprised central memory CD4+ T cells from blood. Every receptor here comes from a woman aged 18 to 35 in good health.

V and J are TRBV30 and TRBJ1-5; the D gene is possibly TRBD1 (5 bases). Germline V gene lookup returns CDR1 GTSNPN and CDR2 SVGIG (reference sequence). V lost 2 bases and J 1 base, leaving 12 bases between the germline ends. This CDR3 region has 15 residues. CDR3 in DNA: TGTGCCTGGAGTCGCGGGACTTCCAGCAATCAGCCCCAGCATTTT. Its protein product is CAWSRGTSSNQPQHF.

This clone has only a few counts. This CDR3 reads CASSLIRGGELFF. CDR3 DNA sequence: TGCGCCAGCAGCCTCATCAGAGGGGGGGAGCTGTTTTTT. The V call is TRBV4-3, the J call TRBJ2-2, with a weak D call TRBD2 (5 bases). The CDR3 runs 13 residues. Germline CDR1 and CDR2: LGHNA and YSLEER. The V end lost 4 bases, the J end lost 8 bases, and 11 bases lay between the germline ends.

The chain recombines TRBV4-2 with TRBJ2-7; a possible D gene is TRBD1 (6 bases). This CDR3 has 18 amino acids. The V end lost 0 bases, the J end lost 0 bases, and 18 bases lay between the germline ends. Per germline, CDR1 LGHNA and CDR2 YNFKEQ. Written as DNA, the CDR3 is TGTGCCAGCAGCCAAGAACCCTCGAGGGGGACCAACTCCTACGAGCAGTACTTC. This codes for CASSQEPSRGTNSYEQYF.

The V gene is TRBV2, the J gene TRBJ2-1, with D possibly TRBD1 on 6 matching bases. Germline V CDR1 and CDR2: SNHLY, FYNNEI. V was cut by 8 bases and J by 0 bases, with 17 bases left in between. CDR3 length equals 16 residues. CDR3 in amino acids: CASLDSGASSYNEQFF. The CDR3 nucleotides are TGTGCCAGCCTCGACTCAGGGGCGAGCTCCTACAATGAGCAGTTCTTC.

The chain uses TRBV11-2 and TRBJ2-7; 7 bases fit TRBD1. J gave up 5 bases and V 6 bases, and 10 bases lay outside the gene matches. This CDR3 has 14 residues. Per germline, CDR1 SGHAT and CDR2 FQNNGV. The CDR3 here is CASSRNRGGDEQYF. CDR3 DNA sequence: TGTGCCAGCAGTCGTAACAGAGGGGGCGACGAGCAGTACTTC.

The chain joins TRBV29-1 to TRBJ2-3; 10 bases agree with TRBD2. V shed 4 bases and J 1 base; nucleotides not matched to a gene: 8. Germline CDR1 and CDR2: SQVTM and ANQGSEA. This CDR3 is 16 amino acids long. Here the CDR3 reads CSVGRTSGSRTDTQYF. The CDR3 nucleotides are TGCAGCGTTGGCCGGACTAGCGGTTCCCGCACAGATACGCAGTATTTT.

This sequence joins TRBV6-5 and TRBJ1-4; no clear D. V was shortened by 5 bases and J by 12 bases, with 16 bases between the two germline ends. The germline V gene encodes CDR1 MNHEY and CDR2 SVGAGI. The CDR3 is 13 amino acids. The CDR3 region has the DNA TGTGCCAGCAGTCCTCCCGGGCGGCGGGAACTGTTTTTT. The encoded protein is CASSPPGRRELFF.

This chain links TRBV19 with TRBJ2-5; D is unresolved. The germline V gene encodes CDR1 LNHDA and CDR2 SQIVND (reference sequence). This CDR3 comprises 11 residues. The V end was cut by 2 bases, the J end by 7 bases, with 5 bases between. The CDR3 here is CASSIQATQYF. CDR3 coding DNA: TGTGCCAGTAGTATACAGGCGACCCAGTACTTC.

This clone was detected a few times. This chain joins TRBV18 and TRBJ1-5, with 7 bases that match TRBD1. Germline V lookup: CDR1 KGHSH, CDR2 LQKENI. This CDR3 comprises 14 residues. V shed 6 bases, J shed 1 base, and the junction held 3 bases outside the gene matches. Here the CDR3 reads CASSQGESNQPQHF. In DNA form, the CDR3 reads TGTGCCAGCTCGCAGGGGGAGAGCAATCAGCCCCAGCATTTT.

This chain uses TRBV28 with TRBJ2-2; 8 bases align to TRBD1. Germline V gives CDR1 MDHEN, CDR2 SYDVKM. Trimming removed 5 bases from V and 4 bases from J; junction bases left unmatched: 6. CDR3 length: 15 residues. The DNA for the CDR3 is TGTGCCAGCAGTGGTCAGGGGGCAGGCACCGGGGAGCTGTTTTTT. Its translation: CASSGQGAGTGELFF.

The V call is TRBV19, the J call TRBJ1-1, with D unclear. The CDR3 extends over 13 amino acids. Germline V gene data show CDR1 as LNHDA and CDR2 as SQIVND (reference sequence). V lost 5 bases, J lost 2 bases, and 9 bases lay in between. CDR3 sequence reads: CASSSQINTEAFF. The DNA of the CDR3 is TGTGCCAGTAGTTCACAGATTAACACTGAAGCTTTCTTT.

This clone was seen a few times. The V and J genes are TRBV28 and TRBJ2-7; 11 bases fit TRBD2. Germline V gene data show CDR1 as MDHEN and CDR2 as SYDVKM. CDR3 length equals 15 residues. The ends lost 8 bases at V and 3 bases at J; junction bases unmatched: 9. The CDR3 protein is CASRNSGTSGYEQYF. CDR3 nucleotide sequence: TGTGCCAGCCGCAATTCCGGGACTAGCGGCTACGAGCAGTACTTC.

The chain couples TRBV18 to TRBJ1-5; a weak D match, TRBD1 (6 bases). Per the germline V gene, CDR1 is KGHSH and CDR2 is LQKENI. V was cut by 2 bases and J by 2 bases, with 10 bases left in between. CDR3 size: 15 residues. The CDR3 is CASSPGQNRNQPQHF. Here the CDR3 DNA reads TGTGCCAGCTCACCAGGACAGAACCGCAATCAGCCCCAGCATTTT.

This clone was counted between two and nine times. V and J are TRBV29-1 and TRBJ1-1, with 7 bases matching TRBD1. This CDR3 is built from 13 residues. V was clipped by 4 bases and J by 5 bases; unmatched bases: 7. CDR1 is SQVTM, CDR2 ANQGSEA, per germline. The CDR3 nucleotides are TGCAGCGTTGTACCAGGGGGGCAAACTGAAGCTTTCTTT. Translation gives CSVVPGGQTEAFF.

This clone was picked up a small number of times. The chain couples TRBV27 to TRBJ2-5, with a tentative D call TRBD2 (6 bases). The length of the CDR3 is 16 residues. CDR1 MNHEY and CDR2 SMNVEV come from the germline V gene (reference sequence). The ends were cut back, 4 bases at V and 5 bases at J, with 20 bases in the middle. The CDR3 nucleotides read TGTGCCAGCAGTTCTTTACGACTGGGAGGTGGGGAGACCCAGTACTTC. This translates into CASSSLRLGGGETQYF.

This rearrangement joins TRBV4-3 to TRBJ2-5, with 8 nucleotides matching TRBD1. Trimming cost V 4 bases and J 5 bases; bases outside gene matches: 9. The CDR3 covers 15 residues. In germline, CDR1 is LGHNA, CDR2 YSLEER. The CDR3 bases are TGCGCCAGCAGCCGAGAGGACAGGGTAGGCGAGACCCAGTACTTC. This encodes CASSREDRVGETQYF.

The V call is TRBV6-1, the J call TRBJ2-3; D gene uncertain. V was cut by 0 bases and J by 2 bases, with 9 bases left in between. Germline CDR1 and CDR2: MNHNS and SASEGT. The CDR3 spans 15 residues. CDR3 loop: CASSEASTATDTQYF. The CDR3, as DNA: TGTGCCAGCAGTGAAGCGTCAACAGCCACAGATACGCAGTATTTT.

The sample holds a few counts of this clone. This chain uses TRBV18 with TRBJ1-2, with TRBD1 matching over 7 bases. CDR3 size: 13 residues. The germline V gene has CDR1 KGHSH and CDR2 LQKENI. With V trimmed by 6 bases and J by 8 bases, 9 bases remained unmatched. As DNA, the CDR3 is TGTGCCAGCTCGCTGGGACAGAAGGAAGGCTACACCTTC. Translation: CASSLGQKEGYTF.

This rearrangement joins TRBV15 to TRBJ2-3; D possibly corresponds to TRBD1 (5 bases). The CDR3 is 12 amino acids. Trimming shortened V by 5 bases and J by 8 bases, and 11 bases separated the two germline ends. Germline CDR1 reads LNHNV; CDR2 reads YYDKDF (reference sequence). CDR3 protein: CATSSPRGTQYF. CDR3 nucleotide sequence: TGTGCCACCAGCTCCCCAAGGGGTACGCAGTATTTT.

The chain carries TRBV18 and TRBJ2-7; perhaps TRBD2 as D (5 bases). The CDR3 runs 13 residues. V was trimmed by 6 bases and J by 0 bases, leaving 9 bases between them. CDR1 is KGHSH, CDR2 LQKENI, per germline. CDR3 sequence: CASSRGGSYEQYF. The DNA for the CDR3 is TGTGCCAGCTCCCGCGGAGGCTCCTACGAGCAGTACTTC.

The chain links TRBV2 to TRBJ2-2; the D gene is possibly TRBD1 (6 bases). CDR1 is SNHLY and CDR2 is FYNNEI in the germline V gene. Trimming removed 3 bases at V and 0 bases at J, with 8 bases between. This CDR3 has 15 amino acids. The CDR3 loop is CASSDQGSNTGELFF. DNA for the CDR3: TGTGCCAGCAGTGATCAGGGGTCGAACACCGGGGAGCTGTTTTTT.

This clone has more than one count but fewer than ten. The chain links TRBV29-1 to TRBJ2-5, with 9 bases lining up with TRBD1. The germline gives CDR1 SQVTM, CDR2 ANQGSEA. The CDR3 has 16 residues. J was trimmed by 6 bases and V by 7 bases; bases with no gene match: 18. The chain's CDR3 is CSARPPGQGPKKTQYF. CDR3 sequence (DNA): TGCAGCGCGAGACCTCCGGGACAGGGCCCCAAAAAGACCCAGTACTTC. The entire variable domain, with the rest obtained from reference TRBV29-1 and TRBJ2-5, is as follows: SAVISQKPSRDICQRGTSLTIQCQVDSQVTMMFWYRQQPGQSLTLIATANQGSEATYESGFVIDKFPISRPNLTFSTLTVSNMSPEDSSIYLCSARPPGQGPKKTQYFGPGTRLLVL.

A few counts support this clone. The rearrangement uses TRBV9 and TRBJ1-1, with a possible D match to TRBD1 (6 bases). There are 15 residues in the CDR3. Germline assignment: CDR1 SGDLS and CDR2 YYNGEE. The V gene lost 0 bases and the J gene lost 1 base, with 10 bases spanning the gap. CDR3 coding DNA: TGTGCCAGCAGCGTAGAATTCAGGGGGAACACTGAAGCTTTCTTT. Its translation: CASSVEFRGNTEAFF.

V is TRBV12-5 and J is TRBJ1-1; D not resolved. Per germline, CDR1 LGHNT and CDR2 FRNRAP. V lost 6 bases, J lost 1 base, and 9 bases lay in between. The CDR3 spans 13 residues. The CDR3 loop reads CASGRSGNTEAFF. The CDR3 DNA reads TGTGCTAGTGGCCGGTCAGGGAACACTGAAGCTTTCTTT.

The chain recombines TRBV14 with TRBJ1-4; D gene ambiguous. CDR1 SGHDN and CDR2 FVKESK come from the germline V gene. The CDR3 loop spans 16 amino acids. Between the trimmed V and J ends, which lost 4 bases and 1 base, there was a span of 13 bases. CDR3 nucleotides: TGTGCCAGCAGCCCTCGACTCCTGGGAACTAATGAAAAACTGTTTTTT. The encoded protein is CASSPRLLGTNEKLFF.

The V call is TRBV11-2, the J call TRBJ2-6, with a weak D call TRBD1 (5 bases). The V and J ends lost 2 bases and 4 bases respectively, with 9 bases between them. The CDR3 totals 15 residues. The germline V gene encodes CDR1 SGHAT and CDR2 FQNNGV. The CDR3 DNA follows: TGTGCCAGCAGCTTACAGGGTACCGGGGCCAACGTCCTGACTTTC. Translation: CASSLQGTGANVLTF.

This clone has more than one count but fewer than ten. The chain uses TRBV27 and TRBJ2-7, with TRBD2 identical over 14 bases. V was pared by 5 bases and J by 4 bases, with 4 bases of the junction left unmatched. The CDR3 runs to 15 residues. Germline V gene lookup returns CDR1 MNHEY and CDR2 SMNVEV (reference sequence). CDR3 DNA: TGTGCCAGCAGTGTCGGACTAGCGGGAGGTTACGAGCAGTACTTC. It specifies CASSVGLAGGYEQYF.